The 22 T cell receptor beta chains listed next were all sequenced from one sample in a study of cytomegalovirus exposure and HLA in healthy donors. The PCR employed 60 Vbeta primers together with 13 Jbeta primers. Only in-frame clones appear in the TCRdb table, and some are missing; sequencing was by immunoSEQ multiplex PCR. The sample includes about 130,000 clones, about 86% seen only once; the top ten take 0.6% to 0.7%. The sample taken for sequencing was PBMCs. The receptors were sampled from a man aged 18-30 years in good health and CMV-seronegative.

The chain couples TRBV9 to TRBJ1-6, with a tentative D call TRBD1 (6 bases). V shed 4 bases and J shed 16 bases, with 12 bases lying between them. Germline lookup yields CDR1 SGDLS and CDR2 YYNGEE. This CDR3 contains 11 residues. This CDR3 reads CASSSTGTLHF. The DNA of the CDR3 is TGTGCCAGCAGCTCGACCGGGACACTCCACTTT. Complete variable domain (other parts from reference TRBV9 and TRBJ1-6): DSGVTQTPKHLITATGQRVTLRCSPRSGDLSVYWYQQSLDQGLQFLIQYYNGEERAKGNILERFSAQQFPDLHSELNLSSLELGDSALYFCASSSTGTLHFGNGTRLTVT.

This chain links TRBV19 with TRBJ2-5; 12 bases align to TRBD2. The V gene end was trimmed by 7 bases and the J gene end by 3 bases; junction bases not matched to a gene: 6. CDR1 and CDR2 (germline): LNHDA, SQIVND (reference sequence). This CDR3 contains 15 residues. The CDR3 coding sequence is TGTGCCAGTACCACCAGACTAGCGGGGGAAGAGACCCAGTACTTC. It translates to CASTTRLAGEETQYF.

This clone was seen only a few times. This sequence joins TRBV19 and TRBJ1-5; possible D gene TRBD1, 5 bases. Germline V gene lookup returns CDR1 LNHDA and CDR2 SQIVND (reference sequence). V shed 3 bases and J shed 11 bases, with 14 bases lying between them. The CDR3 is 13 amino acids. Here the CDR3 reads CASSIREDLTQHF. CDR3 nucleotides: TGTGCCAGTAGTATCAGGGAGGATCTGACCCAGCATTTT.

The chain couples TRBV19 to TRBJ2-3, with D possibly matching TRBD1 (5 bases). Trimming took off 4 bases at V and 0 bases at J, with 8 bases between the two ends. The V gene's germline CDR1 is LNHDA and CDR2 SQIVND (reference sequence). This CDR3 is built from 14 residues. CDR3 in DNA: TGTGCCAGTAGTACAGGGTCCAGCACAGATACGCAGTATTTT. Translated, it gives CASSTGSSTDTQYF.

The V and J genes are TRBV28 and TRBJ1-1, with 9 bases lining up with TRBD1. The V and J ends lost 6 bases and 2 bases, in that order; junction bases with no gene match: 10. Germline assignment: CDR1 MDHEN and CDR2 SYDVKM. The CDR3 runs to 16 residues. DNA for the CDR3: TGTGCCAGCAGAGATCGGACAGGGGTTAAAAACACTGAAGCTTTCTTT. It specifies CASRDRTGVKNTEAFF.

This chain joins TRBV6-5 and TRBJ2-7; D is undetermined. Germline V gives CDR1 MNHEY, CDR2 SVGAGI. Trimming shortened V by 2 bases and J by 4 bases, and 3 bases separated the two germline ends. The CDR3 is 11 residues long. CDR3 amino acids: CASSYHYEQYF. The DNA of the CDR3 is TGTGCCAGCAGTTACCATTACGAGCAGTACTTC.

This chain connects TRBV2 to TRBJ2-7, with D unclear. The ends were cut back, 4 bases at V and 6 bases at J, with 7 bases in the middle. The germline CDR1 and CDR2 sequences are SNHLY and FYNNEI. The CDR3 is made up of 11 amino acids. Here the CDR3 DNA reads TGTGCCAGCAGTGTTATCCGCGAGCAGTACTTC. Translating gives CASSVIREQYF. Full variable domain (missing parts from reference TRBV2 and TRBJ2-7): EPEVTQTPSHQVTQMGQEVILRCVPISNHLYFYWYRQILGQKVEFLVSFYNNEISEKSEIFDDQFSVERPDGSNFTLKIRSTKLEDSAMYFCASSVIREQYFGPGTRLTVT.

The chain has TRBV5-6 and TRBJ2-7, with TRBD2 matching over 8 bases. The V gene end was trimmed by 7 bases and the J gene end by 0 bases; junction bases not matched to a gene: 9. The germline CDR1 and CDR2 sequences are SGHDT and YYEEEE. This CDR3 spans 15 amino acids. The CDR3 reads CASGSSAGGSYEQYF. In DNA form, the CDR3 reads TGTGCCAGCGGTTCCTCTGCGGGGGGCTCCTACGAGCAGTACTTC.

In DNA form, the CDR3 reads TGCGCCAGCAGGTCTTCCTGGTCTTACTCTTTCACCTTC. It specifies CASRSSWSYSFTF. The chain has TRBV10-2 and TRBJ1-2; no clear D. This CDR3 spans 13 amino acids. The V end lost 6 bases, the J end lost 13 bases, and 21 bases lay between the germline ends. In germline, CDR1 is WSHSY, CDR2 SAAADI.

This clone was detected a few times. The V and J genes are TRBV4-3 and TRBJ1-5, with D possibly matching TRBD1 (6 bases). Germline CDR1 reads LGHNA; CDR2 reads YSLEER. Trimming pared 3 bases from V and 5 bases from J, leaving 14 bases between. This CDR3 region has 15 residues. The CDR3 sequence: CASSQDRQAYQPQHF. CDR3 in DNA: TGCGCCAGCAGCCAGGACCGACAGGCGTATCAGCCCCAGCATTTT.

The chain has TRBV4-3 and TRBJ2-7; maybe TRBD1 (6 bases). CDR1 and CDR2 from the germline V gene are LGHNA and YSLEER. CDR3 size: 14 residues. V lost 4 bases, J lost 6 bases, and 16 bases lay in between. The CDR3 spells CASSRTQGKGEQYF. DNA of the CDR3: TGCGCCAGCAGCCGAACACAGGGAAAGGGCGAGCAGTACTTC.

This clone was recorded a few times. The rearrangement links TRBV10-1 to TRBJ1-1; D gene uncertain. The germline V gene has CDR1 WNHNN and CDR2 SYGVQD (reference sequence). The length of the CDR3 is 14 residues. V lost 2 bases and J 4 bases, leaving 11 bases between the germline ends. The CDR3 sequence is CASSESGPGTEAFF. CDR3 nucleotide sequence: TGCGCCAGCAGTGAGAGCGGACCGGGCACTGAAGCTTTCTTT.

This clone showed up just a few times. V gene TRBV7-9 combines with J gene TRBJ2-3; D is possibly TRBD2 (6 bases). V lost 10 bases, J lost 0 bases, and 14 bases lay in between. Germline CDR1 is SEHNR and CDR2 is FQNEAQ (reference sequence). The CDR3 totals 14 residues. The CDR3 here is CATMWGDSTDTQYF. In DNA, the CDR3 is TGTGCCACTATGTGGGGGGATAGCACAGATACGCAGTATTTT.

V is TRBV25-1 and J is TRBJ1-5, with D uncertain. From germline, CDR1 is MGHDK and CDR2 SYGVNS. CDR3 length: 14 amino acids. V lost 3 bases and J lost 3, with 9 bases in between. As DNA, the CDR3 is TGTGCCAGCAGTGACATTCAGTACAATCAGCCCCAGCATTTT. Its protein is CASSDIQYNQPQHF.

The chain recombines TRBV6-5 with TRBJ1-1; tentative D call: TRBD1 (5 bases). This CDR3 region has 13 residues. Germline V gene sequence: CDR1 MNHEY, CDR2 SVGAGI. V was shortened by 2 bases and J by 5 bases, with 9 bases between the two germline ends. The DNA of the CDR3 is TGTGCCAGCAGTTACAGGGGCGCAACTGAAGCTTTCTTT. This encodes CASSYRGATEAFF.

The chain links TRBV5-4 to TRBJ1-6, with D hard to call. CDR3 size: 15 residues. Trimming took 2 bases from V and 5 from J, leaving 11 bases between them. From germline, CDR1 is SGHNT and CDR2 YYREEE (reference sequence). The CDR3 is CASSLPGEDNSPLHF. DNA of the CDR3: TGTGCCAGCAGCTTACCGGGTGAGGATAATTCACCCCTCCACTTT.

V usage is TRBV2 and J usage is TRBJ1-2, with TRBD1 identical over 9 bases. The length of the CDR3 is 12 residues. V lost 8 bases, J lost 5 bases, and 3 bases stayed unmatched. Per germline, CDR1 SNHLY and CDR2 FYNNEI. CDR3 DNA: TGTGCCAGCGGGGACAGGGTGTATGGCTACACCTTC. It specifies CASGDRVYGYTF.

This clone came up once. The chain combines TRBV2 with TRBJ2-3; a possible D gene is TRBD1 (5 bases). With 0 bases removed from V and 5 bases from J, the gap between germline ends came to 9 bases. Germline CDR1 reads SNHLY; CDR2 reads FYNNEI. The CDR3 has 14 amino acids. DNA of the CDR3: TGTGCCAGCAGTGAAGCGATTAGGGGAGATACGCAGTATTTT. Amino acids: CASSEAIRGDTQYF.

The gene calls are TRBV5-1 and TRBJ2-5; 8 nucleotides agree with TRBD2. V trimming: 4 bases; J trimming: 3 bases; junction bases outside the gene matches: 17. The CDR3 contains 18 residues. Germline V lookup: CDR1 SGHRS, CDR2 YFSETQ. The CDR3 DNA sequence: TGCGCCAGCAGCCTCTTCGGGGGGGCCCGGATCGTTAAAGAGACCCAGTACTTC. It translates to CASSLFGGARIVKETQYF.

The V and J genes are TRBV5-4 and TRBJ1-1, with TRBD1 matching over 9 bases. This CDR3 has 15 amino acids. Trimming removed 4 bases from V and 3 bases from J; junction bases left unmatched: 7. Germline V gene data show CDR1 as SGHNT and CDR2 as YYREEE (reference sequence). CDR3 sequence: CASSHGTGIDTEAFF. CDR3 nucleotide sequence: TGTGCCAGCAGCCACGGGACAGGGATTGACACTGAAGCTTTCTTT.

The gene calls are TRBV5-8 and TRBJ2-1; maybe TRBD2 (5 bases). The germline V and J ends were trimmed by 4 bases and 13 bases, with 21 bases remaining between them. CDR1 and CDR2 (germline): SGHTS, YDEGEE. This CDR3 contains 14 residues. This CDR3 is CASSPSYVLLFQFF. CDR3 sequence (DNA): TGTGCCAGCAGCCCTAGCTACGTCCTTTTATTTCAGTTCTTC.

The chain combines TRBV6-4 with TRBJ1-2; tentatively, D is TRBD1 (5 bases). This CDR3 contains 13 residues. Trimming cost V 4 bases and J 1 base, with 7 bases left between them. Per germline, CDR1 MRHNA and CDR2 SNTAGT. The CDR3 DNA is TGTGCCAGCAGTGCCCAGGGTAACTATGGCTACACCTTC. Translated, it gives CASSAQGNYGYTF.